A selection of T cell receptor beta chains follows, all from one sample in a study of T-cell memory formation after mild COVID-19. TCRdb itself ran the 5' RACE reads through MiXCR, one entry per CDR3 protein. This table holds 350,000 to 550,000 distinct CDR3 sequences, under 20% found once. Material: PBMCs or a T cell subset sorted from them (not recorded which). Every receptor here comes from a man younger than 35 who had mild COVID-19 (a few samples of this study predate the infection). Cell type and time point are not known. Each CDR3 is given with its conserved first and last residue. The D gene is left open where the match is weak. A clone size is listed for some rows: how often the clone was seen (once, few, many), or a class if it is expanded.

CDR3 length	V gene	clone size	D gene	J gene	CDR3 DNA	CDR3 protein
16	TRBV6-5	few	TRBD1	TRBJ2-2	TGTGCCAGCAGTTTCGGACAGGGTCGACGCACCGGGGAGCTGTTTTTT	CASSFGQGRRTGELFF
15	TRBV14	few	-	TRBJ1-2	TGTGCCAGCAGCCAAGAGTTCATGGCAGTTCAGGGGTACACCTTC	CASSQEFMAVQGYTF
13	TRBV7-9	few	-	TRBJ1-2	TGTGCCAGCAGCTTTTCGGGGGCTGTGGGCTACACCTTC	CASSFSGAVGYTF
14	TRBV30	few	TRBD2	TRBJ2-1	TGTGCCTGGAGGGTACTAGCGGGGGCGCCGCGACCGTTCTTC	CAWRVLAGAPRPFF
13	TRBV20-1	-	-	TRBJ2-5	TGCAGTGCTGCCGAGGGGTCCCAAGAGACCCAGTACTTC	CSAAEGSQETQYF
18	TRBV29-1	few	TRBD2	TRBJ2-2	TGCAGCGTTGAGGGTGTTAGCGGGACCTCGATCAACACCGGGGAGCTGTTTTTT	CSVEGVSGTSINTGELFF
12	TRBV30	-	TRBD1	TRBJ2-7	TGTGCGATCGGACAGGCTGTTTACGAGCAGTACTTC	CAIGQAVYEQYF
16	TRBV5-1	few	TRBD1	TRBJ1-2	TGCGCCAGCAGCCTGGACAGGGCGCCAACTAACTATGGCTACACCTTC	CASSLDRAPTNYGYTF
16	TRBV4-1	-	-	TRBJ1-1	TGCGCCAGCAGCCAAGATCCGTTGGGACTTGGGACTGAAGCTTTCTTT	CASSQDPLGLGTEAFF
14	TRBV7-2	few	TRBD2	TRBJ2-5	TGTGCCAGCAGCTTTATCGGACTAGCGGGAACCCAGTACTTC	CASSFIGLAGTQYF
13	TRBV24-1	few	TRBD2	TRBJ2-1	TGTGCCACCAGTGATCGCATGGGGGGGTTTAAGTTCTTC	CATSDRMGGFKFF
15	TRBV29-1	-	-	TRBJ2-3	TGCAGCGCCTCCGGGACCGCAGGGAGCACAGATACGCAGTATTTT	CSASGTAGSTDTQYF
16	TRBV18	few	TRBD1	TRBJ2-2	TGTGCCAGCTCACCACCGGGACAGGGGGCCGTCGGGGAGCTGTTTTTT	CASSPPGQGAVGELFF
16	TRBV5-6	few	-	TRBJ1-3	TGTGCCAGCAGCTTCCCTCGGGGAGAAAGCGGAAACACCATATATTTT	CASSFPRGESGNTIYF
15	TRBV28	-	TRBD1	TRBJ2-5	TGTGCCAGCAACACCCGGACAGGGGGGGAAGAGACCCAGTACTTC	CASNTRTGGEETQYF
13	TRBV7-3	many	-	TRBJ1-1	TGTGCCAGCGGGGACACAGCGAACACTGAAGCTTTCTTT	CASGDTANTEAFF
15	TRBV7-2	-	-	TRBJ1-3	TGTGCCAGCAGCTTATACATTCGCTCTGGAAACACCATATATTTT	CASSLYIRSGNTIYF
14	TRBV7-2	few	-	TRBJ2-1	TGTGCCAGCAGCTTAAGTTTCACTAACGCTGAGCAGTTCTTC	CASSLSFTNAEQFF
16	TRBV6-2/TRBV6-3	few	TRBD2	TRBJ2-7	TGTGCCAGCACCGGGAGGACTAGCGGGACCTCCTACGAGCAGTACTTC	CASTGRTSGTSYEQYF
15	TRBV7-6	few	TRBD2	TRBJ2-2	TGTGCCAGCAGCTCGGGACTAGCAATCACCGGGGAGCTGTTTTTT	CASSSGLAITGELFF
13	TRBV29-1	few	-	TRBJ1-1	TGCAGCCTCCGCGGACGGCTGAACACTGAAGCTTTCTTT	CSLRGRLNTEAFF
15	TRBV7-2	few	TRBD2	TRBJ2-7	TGTGCCAGCAGCTTTAGCACTAGCGGGGAGAGGGAGCAGTACTTC	CASSFSTSGEREQYF
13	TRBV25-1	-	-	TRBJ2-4	TGTGCCAGCATGAATCTCCCGGGCGGCACTCAGTACTTC	CASMNLPGGTQYF
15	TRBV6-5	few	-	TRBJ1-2	TGTGCCAGCAGTCCCGGAATCGGACGGCAGTATGGCTACACCTTC	CASSPGIGRQYGYTF
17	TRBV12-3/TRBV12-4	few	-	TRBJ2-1	TGTGCCAGCAGTTTAGCGGGCGTGTATGGCTCCTACAATGAGCAGTTCTTC	CASSLAGVYGSYNEQFF
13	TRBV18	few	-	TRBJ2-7	TGTGCCAGCTCTCCCGGACCCAGGGATAAGCAGTACTTC	CASSPGPRDKQYF
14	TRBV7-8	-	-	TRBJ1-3	TGTGCCAGCAGCTTAGTCTTCTCTGGAAACACCATATATTTT	CASSLVFSGNTIYF
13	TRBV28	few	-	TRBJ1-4	TGTGCCAGCAGTGGGGAGGGGTTAGAAAAACTGTTTTTT	CASSGEGLEKLFF
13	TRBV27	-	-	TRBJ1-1	TGTGCCAGCAGTTTGAAGCCAAACACTGAAGCTTTCTTT	CASSLKPNTEAFF
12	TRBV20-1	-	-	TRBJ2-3	TGCAGTGCTAGATGGTTGGGAGATACGCAGTATTTT	CSARWLGDTQYF
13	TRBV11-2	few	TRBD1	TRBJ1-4	TGTGCCAGCAGCGACAGGGAGGGGGAAAAACTGTTTTTT	CASSDREGEKLFF
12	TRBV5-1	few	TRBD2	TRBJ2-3	TGCGCCAGCTGGGAGGGGACAGATACGCAGTATTTT	CASWEGTDTQYF
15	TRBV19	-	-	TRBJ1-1	TGTGCCAGTAGTATAGTAAGCTGGGATCACACTGAAGCTTTCTTT	CASSIVSWDHTEAFF
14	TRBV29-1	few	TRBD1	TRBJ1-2	TGCAGCGTTGCCCGGACAGGGGGCCATGATGGCTACACCTTC	CSVARTGGHDGYTF
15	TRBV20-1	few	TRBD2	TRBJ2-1	TGCAGTGCCCTGCCCCTAGCGGTAGGACACAATGAGCAGTTCTTC	CSALPLAVGHNEQFF
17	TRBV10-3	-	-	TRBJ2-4	TGTGCCATCAGTGCGGGCGAAGAGGGTTTTCCCAAAAACATTCAGTACTTC	CAISAGEEGFPKNIQYF
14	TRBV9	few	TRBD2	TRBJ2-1	TGTGCCAGCAGCGTCGGAAGCGGGAGGGATGAGCAGTTCTTC	CASSVGSGRDEQFF
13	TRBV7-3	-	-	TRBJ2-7	TGTGCCAGCAGTATCGGTAGGACCTGGGAGCAGTACTTC	CASSIGRTWEQYF
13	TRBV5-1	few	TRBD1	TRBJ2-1	TGCGCCAGCAGCATGGGACAGGTCGGTGAGCAGTTCTTC	CASSMGQVGEQFF
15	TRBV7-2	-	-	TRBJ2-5	TGTGCCAGCAGCTTAGCCCCCGGGTCTGGTGAGACCCAGTACTTC	CASSLAPGSGETQYF
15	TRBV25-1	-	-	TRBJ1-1	TGTGCCAGCAGTGAAGCAGGCCCGTCGGGCACTGAAGCTTTCTTT	CASSEAGPSGTEAFF
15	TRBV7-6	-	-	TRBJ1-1	TGTGCCAGCAGCCCCCTGTTAGGGGGTAACACTGAAGCTTTCTTT	CASSPLLGGNTEAFF
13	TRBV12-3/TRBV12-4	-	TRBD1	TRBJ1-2	TGTGCCAGCAGTGTACAGGGGGCGAAGGGCTACACCTTC	CASSVQGAKGYTF
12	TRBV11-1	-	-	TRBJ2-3	TGTGCCAGCAGGGACAGTCCAGATACGCAGTATTTT	CASRDSPDTQYF
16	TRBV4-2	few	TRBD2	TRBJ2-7	TGTGCCAGCAGCCAGGGAGCGGGGGGACCCTCCTACGAGCAGTACTTC	CASSQGAGGPSYEQYF
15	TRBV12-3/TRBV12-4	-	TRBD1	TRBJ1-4	TGTGCCACCCTAGGCGGGGACAGGACTCATGAAAAACTGTTTTTT	CATLGGDRTHEKLFF
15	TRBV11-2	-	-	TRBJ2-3	TGTGCCAGCGAGGGCTCGACCGACCCTCTGGATACGCAGTATTTT	CASEGSTDPLDTQYF
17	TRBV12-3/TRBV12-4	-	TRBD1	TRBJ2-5	TGTGCCAGCAGTTTGGACAGGGGATTTGGGTCGCAAGAGACCCAGTACTTC	CASSLDRGFGSQETQYF
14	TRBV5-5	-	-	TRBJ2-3	TGTGCCAGCAGCCCGGGACTCCGGCTGGATACGCAGTATTTT	CASSPGLRLDTQYF
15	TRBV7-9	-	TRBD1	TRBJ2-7	TGTGCCAGCAGACCCGACAGGGGCTACCTGCGCGAGCAGTACTTC	CASRPDRGYLREQYF
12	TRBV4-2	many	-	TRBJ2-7	TGTGCCAGCAGCTATTCGTCGGGCGAGCAGTACTTC	CASSYSSGEQYF
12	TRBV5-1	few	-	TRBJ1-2	TGCGCCAGCTCCTCGGATGACTATGGCTACACCTTC	CASSSDDYGYTF
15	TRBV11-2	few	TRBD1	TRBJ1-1	TGTGCCAGCAGCTTCGGGGTAGGGGGCAAGACTGAAGCTTTCTTT	CASSFGVGGKTEAFF